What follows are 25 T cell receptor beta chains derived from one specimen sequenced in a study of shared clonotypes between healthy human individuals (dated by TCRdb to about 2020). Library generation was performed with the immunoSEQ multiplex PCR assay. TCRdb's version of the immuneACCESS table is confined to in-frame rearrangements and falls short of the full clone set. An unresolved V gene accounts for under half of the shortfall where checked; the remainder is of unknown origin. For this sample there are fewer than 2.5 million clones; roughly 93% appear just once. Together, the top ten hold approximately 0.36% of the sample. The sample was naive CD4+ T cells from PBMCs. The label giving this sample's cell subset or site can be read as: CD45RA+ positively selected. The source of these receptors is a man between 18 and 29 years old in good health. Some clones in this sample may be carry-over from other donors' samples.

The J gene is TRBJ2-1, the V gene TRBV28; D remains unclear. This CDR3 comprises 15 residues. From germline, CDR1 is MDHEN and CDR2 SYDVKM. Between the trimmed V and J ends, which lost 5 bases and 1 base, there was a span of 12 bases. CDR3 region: CASSTGFGSYNEQFF. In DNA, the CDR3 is TGTGCCAGCAGTACTGGGTTTGGGTCCTACAATGAGCAGTTCTTC.

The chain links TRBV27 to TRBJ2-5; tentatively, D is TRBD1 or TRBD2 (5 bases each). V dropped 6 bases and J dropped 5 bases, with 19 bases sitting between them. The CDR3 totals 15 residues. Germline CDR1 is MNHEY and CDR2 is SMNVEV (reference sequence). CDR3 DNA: TGTGCCAGCAGCGCCTTGGGGGTCGATCGCGAGACCCAGTACTTC. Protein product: CASSALGVDRETQYF.

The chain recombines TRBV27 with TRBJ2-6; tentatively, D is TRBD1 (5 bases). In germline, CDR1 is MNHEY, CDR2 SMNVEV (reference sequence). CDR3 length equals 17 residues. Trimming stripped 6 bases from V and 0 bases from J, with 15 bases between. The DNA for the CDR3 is TGTGCCAGCAGCGCTAACAGGATTTACTCTGGGGCCAACGTCCTGACTTTC. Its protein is CASSANRIYSGANVLTF.

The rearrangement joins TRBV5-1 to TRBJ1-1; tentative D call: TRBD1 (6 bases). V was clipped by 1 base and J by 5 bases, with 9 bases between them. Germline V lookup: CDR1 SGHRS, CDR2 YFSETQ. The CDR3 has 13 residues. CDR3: CASSLTGRTEAFF. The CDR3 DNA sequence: TGCGCCAGCAGCTTGACAGGGAGGACTGAAGCTTTCTTT. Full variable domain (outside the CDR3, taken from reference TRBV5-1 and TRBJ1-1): KAGVTQTPRYLIKTRGQQVTLSCSPISGHRSVSWYQQTPGQGLQFLFEYFSETQRNKGNFPGRFSGRQFSNSRSEMNVSTLELGDSALYLCASSLTGRTEAFFGQGTRLTVV.

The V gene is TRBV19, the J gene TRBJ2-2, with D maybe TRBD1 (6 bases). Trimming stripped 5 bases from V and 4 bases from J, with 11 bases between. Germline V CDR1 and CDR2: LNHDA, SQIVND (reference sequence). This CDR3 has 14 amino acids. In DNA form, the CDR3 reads TGTGCCAGTAGTCTCGGACAGCGCACCGGGGAGCTGTTTTTT. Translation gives CASSLGQRTGELFF.

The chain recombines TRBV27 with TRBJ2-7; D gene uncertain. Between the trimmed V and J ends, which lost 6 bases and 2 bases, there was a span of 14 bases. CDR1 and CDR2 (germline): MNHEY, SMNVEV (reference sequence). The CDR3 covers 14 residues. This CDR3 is CASRAYGLTYEQYF. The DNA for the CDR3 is TGTGCCAGCAGAGCTTACGGGCTTACCTACGAGCAGTACTTC.

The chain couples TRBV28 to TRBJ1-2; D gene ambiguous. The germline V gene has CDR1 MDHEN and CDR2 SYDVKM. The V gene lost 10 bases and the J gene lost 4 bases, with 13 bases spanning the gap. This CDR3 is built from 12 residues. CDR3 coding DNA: TGTGCCATCAGCCAAGGGTCCTATGGCTACACCTTC. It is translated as CAISQGSYGYTF.

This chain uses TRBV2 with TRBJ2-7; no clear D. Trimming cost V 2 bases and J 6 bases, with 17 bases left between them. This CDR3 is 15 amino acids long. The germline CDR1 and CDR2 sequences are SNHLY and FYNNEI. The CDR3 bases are TGTGCCAGCAGTGAAAGTATTCCTGGGATACGCGAGCAGTACTTC. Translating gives CASSESIPGIREQYF.

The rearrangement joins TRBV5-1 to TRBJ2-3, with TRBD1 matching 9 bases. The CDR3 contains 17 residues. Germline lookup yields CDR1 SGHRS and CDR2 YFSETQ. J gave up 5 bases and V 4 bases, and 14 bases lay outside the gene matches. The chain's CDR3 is CASSTVSGTGSRDTQYF. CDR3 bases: TGCGCCAGCAGCACTGTATCGGGGACAGGGTCCCGAGATACGCAGTATTTT.

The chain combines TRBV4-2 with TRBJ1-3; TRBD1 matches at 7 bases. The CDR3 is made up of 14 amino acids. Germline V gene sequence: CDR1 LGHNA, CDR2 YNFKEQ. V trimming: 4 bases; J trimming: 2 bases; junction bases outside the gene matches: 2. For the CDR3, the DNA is TGTGCCAGCAGCCGAGACAGGGCTGGAAACACCATATATTTT. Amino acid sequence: CASSRDRAGNTIYF.

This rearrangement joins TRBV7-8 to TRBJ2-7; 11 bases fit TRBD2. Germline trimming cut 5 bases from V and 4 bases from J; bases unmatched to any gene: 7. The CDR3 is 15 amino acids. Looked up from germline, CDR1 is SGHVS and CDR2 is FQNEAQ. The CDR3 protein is CASSRETSGIYEQYF. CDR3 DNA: TGTGCCAGCAGCCGAGAGACTAGCGGGATTTACGAGCAGTACTTC.

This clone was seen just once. In nucleotides, the CDR3 is TGCGCCAGCAGCTTCGGAACGACTAGCGGGCTGCTCGAGCAGTACTTC. It specifies CASSFGTTSGLLEQYF. The chain links TRBV5-1 to TRBJ2-7, with 10 nucleotides matching TRBD2. V was clipped by 2 bases and J by 6 bases; unmatched bases: 11. Germline loops: CDR1 SGHRS, CDR2 YFSETQ. This CDR3 is built from 16 residues.

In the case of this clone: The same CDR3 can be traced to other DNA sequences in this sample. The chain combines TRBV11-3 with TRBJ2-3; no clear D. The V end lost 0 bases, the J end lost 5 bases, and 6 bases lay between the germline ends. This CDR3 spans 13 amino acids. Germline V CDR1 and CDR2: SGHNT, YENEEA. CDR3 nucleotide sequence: TGTGCCAGCAGCTTAGAGGGCGGAGATACGCAGTATTTT. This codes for CASSLEGGDTQYF.

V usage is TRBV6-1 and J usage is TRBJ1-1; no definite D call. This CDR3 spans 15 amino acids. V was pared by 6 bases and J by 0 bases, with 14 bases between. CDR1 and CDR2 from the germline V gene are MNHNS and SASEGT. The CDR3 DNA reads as TGTGCCAGCAGGGGGAGCTACCACATGAACACTGAAGCTTTCTTT. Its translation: CASRGSYHMNTEAFF.

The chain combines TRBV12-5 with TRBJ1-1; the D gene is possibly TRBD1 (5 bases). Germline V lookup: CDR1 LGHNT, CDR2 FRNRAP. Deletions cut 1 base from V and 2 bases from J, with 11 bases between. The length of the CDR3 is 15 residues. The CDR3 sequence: CASGLGQTANTEAFF. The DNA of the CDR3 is TGTGCTAGTGGTTTGGGACAGACGGCTAACACTGAAGCTTTCTTT.

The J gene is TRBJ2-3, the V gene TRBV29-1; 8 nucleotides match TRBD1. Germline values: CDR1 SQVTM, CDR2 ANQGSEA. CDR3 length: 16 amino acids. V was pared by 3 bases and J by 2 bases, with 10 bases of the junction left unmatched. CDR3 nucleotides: TGCAGCGTTGACCCCCGGACAGGGACTCCCACAGATACGCAGTATTTT. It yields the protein CSVDPRTGTPTDTQYF.

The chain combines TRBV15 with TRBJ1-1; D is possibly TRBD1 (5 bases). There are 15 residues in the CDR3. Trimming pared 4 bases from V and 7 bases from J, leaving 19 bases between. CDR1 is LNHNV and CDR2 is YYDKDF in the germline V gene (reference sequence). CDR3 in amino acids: CATSKGGRRENEAFF. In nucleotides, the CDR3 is TGTGCCACCAGCAAGGGAGGGCGCAGGGAAAATGAAGCTTTCTTT. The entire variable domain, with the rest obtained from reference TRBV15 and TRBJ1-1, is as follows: DAMVIQNPRYQVTQFGKPVTLSCSQTLNHNVMYWYQQKSSQAPKLLFHYYDKDFNNEADTPDNFQSRRPNTSFCFLDIRSPGLGDTAMYLCATSKGGRRENEAFFGQGTRLTVV.

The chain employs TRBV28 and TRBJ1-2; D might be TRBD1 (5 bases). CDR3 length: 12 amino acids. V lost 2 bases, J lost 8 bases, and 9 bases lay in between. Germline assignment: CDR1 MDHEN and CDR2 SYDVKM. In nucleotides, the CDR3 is TGTGCCAGCAGTTTACAGGGAGAAGGCTACACCTTC. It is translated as CASSLQGEGYTF.

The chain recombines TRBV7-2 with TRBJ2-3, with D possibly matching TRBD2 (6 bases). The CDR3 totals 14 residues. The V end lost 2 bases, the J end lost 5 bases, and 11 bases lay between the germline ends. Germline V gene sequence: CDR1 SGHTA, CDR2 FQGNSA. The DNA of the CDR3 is TGTGCCAGCAGCTTATGGGGGGAGGTAGATACGCAGTATTTT. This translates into CASSLWGEVDTQYF.

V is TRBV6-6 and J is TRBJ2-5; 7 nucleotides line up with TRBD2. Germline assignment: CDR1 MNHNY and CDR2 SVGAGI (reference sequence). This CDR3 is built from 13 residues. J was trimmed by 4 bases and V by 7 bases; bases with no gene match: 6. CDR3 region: CASTRPGGETQYF. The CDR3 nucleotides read TGTGCCAGCACCCGCCCGGGAGGAGAGACCCAGTACTTC.

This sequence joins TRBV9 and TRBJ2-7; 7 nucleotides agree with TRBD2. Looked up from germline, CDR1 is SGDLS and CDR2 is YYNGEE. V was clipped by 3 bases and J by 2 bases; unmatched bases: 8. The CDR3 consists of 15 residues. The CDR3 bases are TGTGCCAGCAGCGCCTTTGAGCGGGATACCTACGAGCAGTACTTC. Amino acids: CASSAFERDTYEQYF.

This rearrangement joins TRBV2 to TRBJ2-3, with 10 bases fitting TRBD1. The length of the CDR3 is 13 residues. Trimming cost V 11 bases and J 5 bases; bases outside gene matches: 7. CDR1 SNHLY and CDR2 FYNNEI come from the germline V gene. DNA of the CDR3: TGTGCCGGATGGACAGGGGGAGAAGATACGCAGTATTTT. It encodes CAGWTGGEDTQYF.

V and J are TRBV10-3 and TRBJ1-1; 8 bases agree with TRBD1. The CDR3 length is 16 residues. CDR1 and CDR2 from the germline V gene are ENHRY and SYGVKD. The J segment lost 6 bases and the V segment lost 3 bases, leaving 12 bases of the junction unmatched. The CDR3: CAISDYSGGAFAEAFF. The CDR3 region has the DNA TGTGCCATCAGTGATTACTCAGGGGGCGCGTTCGCTGAAGCTTTCTTT.

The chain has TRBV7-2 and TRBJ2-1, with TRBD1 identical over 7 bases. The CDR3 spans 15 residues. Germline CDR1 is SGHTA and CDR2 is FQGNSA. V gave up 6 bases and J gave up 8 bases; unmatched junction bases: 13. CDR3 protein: CASRDRDSLWDEQFF. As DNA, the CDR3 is TGTGCCAGCAGGGATCGGGACAGCCTTTGGGATGAGCAGTTCTTC.

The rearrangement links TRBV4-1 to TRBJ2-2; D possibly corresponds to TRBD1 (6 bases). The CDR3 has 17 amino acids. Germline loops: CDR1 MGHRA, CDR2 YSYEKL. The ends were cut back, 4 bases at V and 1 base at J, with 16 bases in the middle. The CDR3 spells CASSLREDSLNTGELFF. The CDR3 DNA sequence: TGCGCCAGCAGCCTCAGAGAGGACAGTCTGAACACCGGGGAGCTGTTTTTT.